This T cell receptor (beta chain) was sequenced during a study of patients and donors after allogeneic stem cell transplantation. TCRdb re-called the RT-PCR reads through MiXCR, storing one row per CDR3 protein. The sample includes hundreds of thousands of distinct CDR3 sequences, 16% of them seen just once. Source material: blood, either unsorted or a sorted T cell fraction (not recorded which). The receptor's source is a human donor who was either an allogeneic HSCT recipient or a stem cell or donor lymphocyte infusion donor (not recorded which). It is not recorded whose cells these are; they may come from a transplant donor.

CDR3 coding DNA: TGTGCCAGCAGCCAGCGTGGCCCAGCCTACGAGCAGTACTTC. This gives the protein CASSQRGPAYEQYF. The chain couples TRBV6-1 to TRBJ2-7; D not resolved. The germline CDR1 and CDR2 sequences are MNHNS and SASEGT. CDR3 size: 14 residues. The ends were cut back, 6 bases at V and 2 bases at J, with 14 bases in the middle.